The rows below give T cell receptor beta chains drawn from one sample of a study of blood T cell repertoires in COVID-19. TCRdb's copy holds only in-frame clones and misses some; the assay was immunoSEQ multiplex PCR. Among about 81,000 clones listed, roughly 88% were seen once. The sequencing input was peripheral blood. These receptors all stem from an elderly woman with acute or convalescent COVID-19. CDR3s include the opening cysteine and the closing phenylalanine or tryptophan. The D gene is left open where the match is weak. Some rows mark clone size as missing; the rest say once, few, many or name a class of expanded clone.

v_call: TRBV5-1; d_call: TRBD1; j_call: TRBJ2-3; clone_size: NA; cdr3_aa: CASSFGRGQVADTQYF; cdr3_nt: TGCGCCAGCAGCTTCGGCAGGGGGCAGGTCGCAGATACGCAGTATTTT
v_call: TRBV5-6; d_call: TRBD2; j_call: TRBJ2-7; clone_size: NA; cdr3_aa: CASRVSGALSYEQYF; cdr3_nt: TGTGCCAGCAGGGTTAGCGGGGCCCTCTCCTACGAGCAGTACTTC
v_call: TRBV20-1; d_call: NA; j_call: TRBJ2-7; clone_size: NA; cdr3_aa: CSASYVAEDYEQYF; cdr3_nt: TGCAGTGCCAGTTACGTAGCGGAAGACTACGAGCAGTACTTC
v_call: TRBV12-3/TRBV12-4; d_call: TRBD1; j_call: TRBJ1-1; clone_size: NA; cdr3_aa: CASSGQGYTEAFF; cdr3_nt: TGTGCCAGCAGCGGACAGGGGTACACTGAAGCTTTCTTT
v_call: TRBV5-5; d_call: TRBD2; j_call: TRBJ2-7; clone_size: NA; cdr3_aa: CASSTTSALNYEQYF; cdr3_nt: TGTGCCAGCAGCACGACTAGCGCCCTAAACTACGAGCAGTACTTC
v_call: TRBV6-1; d_call: NA; j_call: TRBJ2-1; clone_size: NA; cdr3_aa: CASSEARHEQFF; cdr3_nt: TGTGCCAGCAGTGAAGCGCGCCATGAGCAGTTCTTC
v_call: TRBV21-1; d_call: NA; j_call: TRBJ2-7; clone_size: NA; cdr3_aa: CASSEKGQGEEENYEQYF; cdr3_nt: TGTGCCAGCAGCGAAAAGGGACAGGGAGAAGAGGAGAACTACGAGCAGTACTTC
v_call: TRBV5-1; d_call: NA; j_call: TRBJ1-1; clone_size: NA; cdr3_aa: CASSGGDILNTEAFF; cdr3_nt: TGCGCCAGCAGCGGGGGGGACATTTTGAACACTGAAGCTTTCTTT
v_call: TRBV13; d_call: TRBD1; j_call: TRBJ2-7; clone_size: NA; cdr3_aa: CASSLRTIGQGYEQYF; cdr3_nt: TGTGCCAGCAGCTTAAGAACTATAGGACAGGGTTACGAGCAGTACTTC
v_call: TRBV10-1; d_call: NA; j_call: TRBJ2-1; clone_size: NA; cdr3_aa: CASSDGGSYNEQFF; cdr3_nt: TGCGCCAGCAGTGACGGGGGTTCCTACAATGAGCAGTTCTTC
v_call: TRBV9; d_call: NA; j_call: TRBJ2-3; clone_size: once; cdr3_aa: CASSVERGTDTQYF; cdr3_nt: TGTGCCAGCAGCGTAGAGCGGGGCACAGATACGCAGTATTTT
v_call: TRBV11-3; d_call: NA; j_call: TRBJ2-5; clone_size: NA; cdr3_aa: CASSHKDKNLRETQYF; cdr3_nt: TGTGCCAGCAGCCATAAAGACAAAAACCTTCGGGAGACCCAGTACTTC
v_call: TRBV7-2; d_call: NA; j_call: TRBJ1-5; clone_size: NA; cdr3_aa: CASSFTSLVSNQPQHF; cdr3_nt: TGTGCCAGCAGCTTTACTTCCCTAGTTAGCAATCAGCCCCAGCATTTT
v_call: TRBV18; d_call: NA; j_call: TRBJ2-7; clone_size: NA; cdr3_aa: CASSPASTYEQYF; cdr3_nt: TGTGCCAGCTCACCAGCGTCGACCTACGAGCAGTACTTC
v_call: TRBV7-2; d_call: TRBD1; j_call: TRBJ1-6; clone_size: NA; cdr3_aa: CASSFLGQDNSPLHF; cdr3_nt: TGTGCCAGCAGCTTTCTAGGACAGGATAATTCACCCCTCCACTTT
v_call: TRBV7-9; d_call: TRBD1; j_call: TRBJ2-7; clone_size: few; cdr3_aa: CASSSRDRGRKGIDYEQYF; cdr3_nt: TGTGCCAGCAGCTCCCGGGACAGGGGGCGCAAGGGGATAGACTACGAGCAGTACTTC
v_call: TRBV7-9; d_call: TRBD2; j_call: TRBJ2-5; clone_size: NA; cdr3_aa: CASSLPGGSGETQYF; cdr3_nt: TGTGCCAGCAGCTTACCGGGAGGGAGCGGAGAGACCCAGTACTTC
v_call: TRBV11-2; d_call: NA; j_call: TRBJ1-6; clone_size: NA; cdr3_aa: CASSLLSTINSPLHF; cdr3_nt: TGTGCCAGCAGCTTATTAAGTACTATTAATTCACCCCTCCACTTT
v_call: TRBV11-2; d_call: NA; j_call: TRBJ2-2; clone_size: NA; cdr3_aa: CASRNGVTGELFF; cdr3_nt: TGTGCCAGCAGGAACGGGGTCACCGGGGAGCTGTTTTTT
v_call: TRBV30; d_call: TRBD2; j_call: TRBJ2-3; clone_size: NA; cdr3_aa: CAWSGGLAGVTDTQYF; cdr3_nt: TGTGCCTGGAGCGGGGGACTAGCGGGAGTCACAGATACGCAGTATTTT
v_call: TRBV6-5; d_call: NA; j_call: TRBJ2-1; clone_size: NA; cdr3_aa: CASSYTRDGEQFF; cdr3_nt: TGTGCCAGCAGTTACACCAGGGATGGTGAGCAGTTCTTC
v_call: TRBV5-1; d_call: TRBD2; j_call: TRBJ2-5; clone_size: NA; cdr3_aa: CASSWSSGQETQYF; cdr3_nt: TGCGCCAGCAGCTGGTCTAGCGGTCAAGAGACCCAGTACTTC
v_call: TRBV5-5; d_call: TRBD2; j_call: TRBJ2-1; clone_size: NA; cdr3_aa: CASSPRGVSYNEQFF; cdr3_nt: TGTGCCAGCAGCCCTCGGGGGGTCTCCTACAATGAGCAGTTCTTC